These T cell receptor beta chains were read from a single sample in a study of T cell clonotyping in hematopoietic cell transplantation. Method: immunoSEQ multiplex PCR; TCRdb's copy keeps in-frame clones and lacks some. The data contain 9,500 to 12,000 clones, roughly nine tenths of them singletons. Sequences were derived from PBMCs, sampled 180 days after allogeneic stem cell transplant. The receptors stem from a male patient between 60 and 69 years old who had an allogeneic stem cell transplant from an unrelated donor, so the T cells may come from the graft donor. Some clones in this sample may be carry-over from other donors' samples. Both conserved end residues are part of each CDR3. The order of the fields is clone size, D gene, V gene, J gene, CDR3 DNA, CDR3 protein. D genes are given only for firm matches. The size field is filled for only some rows; it gives once, few, many or a size class.

.	.	TRBV29-1	TRBJ1-2	TGCAGCGCTAAAAACAGGGTCACCTATGGCTACACCTTC	CSAKNRVTYGYTF
.	TRBD1	TRBV19	TRBJ1-2	TGTGCCAGTAGTATACCCTCGGACAGGGGGAAAGGCTACACCTTC	CASSIPSDRGKGYTF
.	.	TRBV9	TRBJ1-6	TGTGCCAGCAGCGTGGGGGGCTCCTATAATTCACCCCTCCACTTT	CASSVGGSYNSPLHF
.	.	TRBV6-6	TRBJ1-3	TGTGCCAGCAGTTACGAGGGAAACACCATATATTTT	CASSYEGNTIYF
.	.	TRBV5-6	TRBJ2-7	TGTGCCAGCAGCTTCCCGACCGCGGTAAGCTCCTACGAGCAGTACTTC	CASSFPTAVSSYEQYF
.	.	TRBV4-3	TRBJ2-7	TGCGCCAGCAGCCAAGAGTTCAGTTTCTCCTACGAGCAGTACTTC	CASSQEFSFSYEQYF
.	TRBD1	TRBV7-2	TRBJ2-3	TGTGCCAGCAGCTCGCCGACAGGGGGAGATACGCAGTATTTT	CASSSPTGGDTQYF
once	.	TRBV4-1	TRBJ1-2	TGCGCCAGCAGCCAAGATCTCTCGGTCAACTATGGCTACACCTTC	CASSQDLSVNYGYTF
.	TRBD1	TRBV19	TRBJ2-5	TGTGCCAGTAGCTCATGGGACAGGGCTAAAGAGACCCAGTACTTC	CASSSWDRAKETQYF
.	.	TRBV9	TRBJ1-1	TGTGCCAGCAGCGGAGGGAAGGAGAACACTGAAGCTTTCTTT	CASSGGKENTEAFF
.	TRBD1	TRBV11-2	TRBJ2-2	TGTGCCAGCAGGCCCCTTGTCGGGACAGGGGCCGGGGAGCTGTTTTTT	CASRPLVGTGAGELFF
.	TRBD1	TRBV5-4	TRBJ2-2	TGTGCCAGCAGCTCCGCCATCGGGACAGGGCCTAACACCGGGGAGCTGTTTTTT	CASSSAIGTGPNTGELFF
.	.	TRBV25-1	TRBJ1-6	TGTGCCAGCAGTGAACTCGGGAATTCACCCCTCCACTTT	CASSELGNSPLHF